This T cell receptor beta chain emerged from a study of T-cell memory formation after mild COVID-19 (dated by TCRdb to about 2021). Regarding the complete study: TCR sequence clusters from the two donors were found to be largely donor specific. In a couple of donors, T-cell clones that expanded and contracted after mild COVID-19 were followed by sequencing TCRalpha and TCRbeta repertoires longitudinally. Two young, previously healthy adult volunteers, one female and one male, were included in the cohort.

Study-level results and caveats: The second-wave clones that peaked on day 37 were not confirmed to be SARS-CoV-2 specific. Contracting CD4+ clones were located mainly in the CM and EM memory subsets, whereas CD8+ clones were found to be enriched in EMRA. Balanced CD4/CD8 phenotypes were observed for clones contracting from day 15 to 85, whereas a bias towards CD4+ was observed for a second wave of clones expanding from day 15 to 37. Only a couple of mild cases were covered by the study, and larger cohorts that include severe cases with pre-infection samples were considered necessary. The detection of some responding clones in pre-infection memory suggests that pre-existing cross-reactive memory T cells joined the SARS-CoV-2 response.

The CDR3 sequence holds 15 residues, the cysteine and phenylalanine included. Of the read, only the CDR3 DNA is kept; its 45 bases are in frame from base 1. CDR1 and CDR2 are read off the germline V gene as SGHRS and YFSETQ. The germline V end is reduced by 4 bases and the J end by 6 bases; junction bases left unmatched: 9. The data were produced on an Illumina NovaSeq 6000. cDNA libraries for TCRalpha and TCRbeta were prepared by 5'RACE using constant-segment primers, with sample barcodes and unique molecular identifiers added. RNA was extracted from every sample with Trizol reagent. Amplification of the libraries took two PCR steps, and the second step added a second sample barcode plus Illumina TruSeq adapters. Libraries were sequenced on an Illumina NovaSeq with 2 x 150 bp paired-end reads. In the source study's methods: With migec v1.2.7, reads were demultiplexed and then collapsed into UMI-guided consensus sequences. Using mixcr v2.1.11, the UMI consensuses were aligned to TRA and TRB V and J templates and assembled into clonotypes. A clonotype was counted as expanded or contracted only if both edgeR and NoisET called the change significant, with noise models trained on biological replicates. For edgeR calls, the thresholds were a false discovery rate-adjusted p below 0.01 and a log2 fold-change of 1. As an exploratory analysis of dynamics, max-normalized trajectories of the 1000 most abundant clonotypes were examined by PCA with hierarchical clustering. The CD4 or CD8 phenotype of responding clones was assigned using the separately sequenced CD4+ and CD8+ repertoires. TCRdb took the public reads, trimmed them with fastp at Q25, ran MiXCR for clone calling and kept in-frame beta chains. Identical CDR3 proteins give one entry, which carries the most common genes and DNA. The V and J calls and clone size are TCRdb's, not the authors'. In all, the sample holds approximately 440,000 distinct CDR3 sequences, and about 19% of those were seen once. The top ten clonotypes cover 7.5% to 9.5% of the sample.

Ficoll-Paque density gradient centrifugation was used to isolate PBMCs. Only a few counts were recorded for this clonotype. It has no known antigen specificity. No clone much larger than this one lies a single base away; base qualities are absent. Sequenced input: PBMCs or a T cell subset sorted from them (not recorded which). The chain is assembled from TRBV5-1 and TRBJ2-1, and 8 junctional nucleotides match TRBD2. The receptor comes from an adult woman who had mild COVID-19 (a few samples of this study predate the infection). The sample titles of this study are shuffled in the database, so cell type and time point are left out; the donor was told from shared clones. The CDR3 reads CASSALTSEVNEQFF. The bases are TGCGCCAGCAGCGCCCTGACTAGCGAGGTCAATGAGCAGTTCTTC.